Here is one T cell receptor (beta chain) with its context. These data belong to a study of radiotherapy plus CTLA-4 blockade in lung cancer. Study summary: Among patients, about 17% showed objective responses, and approximately 29% had disease control.

The CDR3 loop spans 13 amino acids. V was pared by 0 bases and J by 5 bases, with 7 bases between. CDR1 and CDR2 (germline): LGHNA, YNFKEQ. The data were produced by immunoSEQ multiplex PCR, yet TCRdb's version contains in-frame clones alone and is incomplete. Of approximately 40,000 clones listed, 80% to 90% were seen once; the top ten hold 22%. The rearrangement joins TRBV4-2 to TRBJ2-5, with unresolved D. The receptor was derived from a human donor with non-small cell lung cancer whose response to radiotherapy plus ipilimumab could not be evaluated. Specimen: peripheral blood, collected from a patient treated with radiotherapy plus ipilimumab. CDR3 loop: CASSQDLKETQYF. CDR3 DNA sequence: TGTGCCAGCAGCCAAGATCTAAAGGAGACCCAGTACTTC.